The clone carrying this TCR beta chain was counted a few times. The antigen remains unidentified. The data originate from a study of post-analysis software for immune sequencing data. The overall study: As for disease course, relapsing-remitting, secondary progressive and progressive-relapsing multiple sclerosis were all included. Study results and caveats: Batch-matched samples strongly co-clustered by F measure. Diversity measured as normalized Chao1 was significantly lower in multiple sclerosis patients than in controls. Patients had higher frequencies than controls of roughly five TRBV segments, including TRBV5-6, TRBV5-1 and TRBV20-1.

V shed 6 bases and J 3 bases; nucleotides not matched to a gene: 11. The CDR3 covers 16 residues. CDR1 is MNHEY, CDR2 SVGEGT, per germline. The TCR beta cDNA libraries carried unique molecular identifiers. TCRdb re-analysed the PCR reads in MiXCR, keeping a single row per CDR3 protein. The top ten clones hold around 11% of a sample with around 700,000 distinct CDR3 sequences, approximately 59% of them seen once. The specimen sequenced was blood. This receptor was taken from a girl aged 2-10 years with multiple sclerosis. The rearrangement links TRBV6-2 or TRBV6-3 to TRBJ2-1, with 7 bases identical to TRBD1. CDR3 in DNA: TGTGCCAGCAGAAGGGGACAGTCGAGGGTCTACAATGAGCAGTTCTTC. The encoded protein is CASRRGQSRVYNEQFF.